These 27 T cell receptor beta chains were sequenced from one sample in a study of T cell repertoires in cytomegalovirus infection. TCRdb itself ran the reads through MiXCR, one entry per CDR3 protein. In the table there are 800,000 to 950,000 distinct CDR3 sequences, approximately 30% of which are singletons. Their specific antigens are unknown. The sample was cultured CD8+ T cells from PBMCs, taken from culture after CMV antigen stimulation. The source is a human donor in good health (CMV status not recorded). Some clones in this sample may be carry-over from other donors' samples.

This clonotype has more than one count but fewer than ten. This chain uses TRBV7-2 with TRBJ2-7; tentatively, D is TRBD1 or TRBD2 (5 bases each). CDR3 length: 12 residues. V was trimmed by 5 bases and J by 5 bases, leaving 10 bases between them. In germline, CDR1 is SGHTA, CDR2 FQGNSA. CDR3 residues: CASSEGHNEQYF. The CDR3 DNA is TGTGCCAGCAGCGAGGGGCACAACGAGCAGTACTTC.

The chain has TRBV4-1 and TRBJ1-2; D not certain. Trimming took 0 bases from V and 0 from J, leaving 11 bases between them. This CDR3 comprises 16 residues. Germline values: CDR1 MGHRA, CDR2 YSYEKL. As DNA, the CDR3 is TGCGCCAGCAGCCAAGATGGAGCAGGCGCTAACTATGGCTACACCTTC. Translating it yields CASSQDGAGANYGYTF.

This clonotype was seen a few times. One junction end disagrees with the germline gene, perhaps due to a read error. Here the CDR3 DNA reads TGTGCCAGCAGTTTAGGGACAGGGGGGATCTTC. Its protein is CASSLGTGGIF. The chain has TRBV12-3 or TRBV12-4 and TRBJ1-2, with 10 bases fitting TRBD1. The CDR3 is 11 amino acids.

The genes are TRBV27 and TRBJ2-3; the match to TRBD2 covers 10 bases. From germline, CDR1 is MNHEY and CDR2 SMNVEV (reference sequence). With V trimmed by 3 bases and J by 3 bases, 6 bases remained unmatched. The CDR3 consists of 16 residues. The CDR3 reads CASSFLGLAETDTQYF. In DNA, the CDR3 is TGTGCCAGCAGTTTCCTCGGACTAGCGGAAACAGATACGCAGTATTTT.

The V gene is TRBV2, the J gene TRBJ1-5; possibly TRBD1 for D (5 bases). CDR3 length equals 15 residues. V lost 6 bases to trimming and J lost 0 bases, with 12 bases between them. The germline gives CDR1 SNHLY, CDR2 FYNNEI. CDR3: CASRADSNSNQPQHF. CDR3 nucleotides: TGTGCCAGCAGAGCCGACAGTAATAGCAATCAGCCCCAGCATTTT.

CDR3 loop: CASSVANLQFF. CDR3 bases: TGCGCCAGCTCAGTGGCGAATTTACAGTTCTTC. V gene TRBV10-2 combines with J gene TRBJ2-1; D gene unclear. The germline V gene encodes CDR1 WSHSY and CDR2 SAAADI. The CDR3 totals 11 residues. V was shortened by 8 bases and J by 13 bases, with 15 bases between the two germline ends.

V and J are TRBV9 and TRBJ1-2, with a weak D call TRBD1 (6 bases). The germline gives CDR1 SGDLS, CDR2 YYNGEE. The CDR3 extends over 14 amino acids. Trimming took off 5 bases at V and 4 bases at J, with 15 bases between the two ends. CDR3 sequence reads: CASSGAGVGYGYTF. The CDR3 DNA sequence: TGTGCCAGCAGTGGGGCAGGGGTAGGCTATGGCTACACCTTC.

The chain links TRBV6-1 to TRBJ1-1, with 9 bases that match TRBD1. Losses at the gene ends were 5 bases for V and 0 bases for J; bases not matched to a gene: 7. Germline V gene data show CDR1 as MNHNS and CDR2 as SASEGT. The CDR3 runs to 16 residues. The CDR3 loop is CASSNPGQGVNTEAFF. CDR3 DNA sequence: TGTGCCAGCAGTAATCCGGGACAGGGCGTGAACACTGAAGCTTTCTTT.

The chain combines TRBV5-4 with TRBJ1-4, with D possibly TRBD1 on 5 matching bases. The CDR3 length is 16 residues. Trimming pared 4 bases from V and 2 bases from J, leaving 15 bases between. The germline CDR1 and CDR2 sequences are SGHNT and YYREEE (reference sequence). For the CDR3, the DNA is TGTGCCAGCAGCAGCCGGGGCGAGGTGACTAATGAAAAACTGTTTTTT. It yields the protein CASSSRGEVTNEKLFF.

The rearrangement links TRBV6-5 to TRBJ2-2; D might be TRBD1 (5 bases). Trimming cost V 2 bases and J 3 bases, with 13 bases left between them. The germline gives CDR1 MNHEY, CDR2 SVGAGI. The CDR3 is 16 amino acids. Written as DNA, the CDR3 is TGTGCCAGCAGTTACACCGACAGCACGGACACCGGGGAGCTGTTTTTT. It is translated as CASSYTDSTDTGELFF.

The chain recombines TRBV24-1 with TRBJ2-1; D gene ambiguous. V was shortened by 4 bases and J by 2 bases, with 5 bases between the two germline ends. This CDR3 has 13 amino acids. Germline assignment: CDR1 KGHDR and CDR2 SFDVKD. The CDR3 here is CATSDSAYNEQFF. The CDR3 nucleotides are TGTGCCACCAGTGACTCGGCCTACAATGAGCAGTTCTTC.

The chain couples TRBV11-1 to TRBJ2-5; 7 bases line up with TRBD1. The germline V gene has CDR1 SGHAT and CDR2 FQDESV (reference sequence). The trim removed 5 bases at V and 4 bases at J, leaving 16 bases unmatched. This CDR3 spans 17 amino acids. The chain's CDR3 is CASSKSPAVRTGETQYF. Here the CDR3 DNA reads TGTGCCAGCAGCAAAAGCCCCGCGGTCCGGACAGGAGAGACCCAGTACTTC.

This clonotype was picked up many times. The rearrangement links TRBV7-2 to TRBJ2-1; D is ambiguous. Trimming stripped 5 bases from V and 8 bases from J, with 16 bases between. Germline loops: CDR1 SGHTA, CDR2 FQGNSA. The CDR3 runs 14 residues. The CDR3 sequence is CASSPGSGRYEQFF. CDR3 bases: TGTGCCAGCAGCCCAGGCAGTGGACGCTATGAGCAGTTCTTC. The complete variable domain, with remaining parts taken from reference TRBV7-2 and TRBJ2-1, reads GAGVSQSPSNKVTEKGKDVELRCDPISGHTALYWYRQSLGQGLEFLIYFQGNSAPDKSGLPSDRFSAERTGGSVSTLTIQRTQQEDSAVYLCASSPGSGRYEQFFGPGTRLTVL.

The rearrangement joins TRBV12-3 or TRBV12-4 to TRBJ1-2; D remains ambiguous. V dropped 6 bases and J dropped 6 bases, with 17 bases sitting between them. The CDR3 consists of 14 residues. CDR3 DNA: TGTGCCAGCAGCCTAAGGCCTATAACCCATGGCTACACCTTC. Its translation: CASSLRPITHGYTF.

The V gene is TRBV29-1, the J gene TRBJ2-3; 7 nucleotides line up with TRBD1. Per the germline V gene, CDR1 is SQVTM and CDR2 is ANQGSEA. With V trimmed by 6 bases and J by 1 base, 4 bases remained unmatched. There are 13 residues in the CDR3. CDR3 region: CSVGGQGTDTQYF. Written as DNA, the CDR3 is TGCAGCGTAGGAGGACAGGGCACAGATACGCAGTATTTT.

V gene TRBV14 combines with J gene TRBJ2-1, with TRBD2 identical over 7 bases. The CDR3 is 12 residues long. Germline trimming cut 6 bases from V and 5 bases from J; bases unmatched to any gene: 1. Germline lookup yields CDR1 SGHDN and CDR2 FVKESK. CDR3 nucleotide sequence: TGTGCCAGCAGGGCGGGGGACAATGAGCAGTTCTTC. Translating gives CASRAGDNEQFF. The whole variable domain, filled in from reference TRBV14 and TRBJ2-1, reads EAGVTQFPSHSVIEKGQTVTLRCDPISGHDNLYWYRRVMGKEIKFLLHFVKESKQDESGMPNNRFLAERTGGTYSTLKVQPAELEDSGVYFCASRAGDNEQFFGPGTRLTVL.

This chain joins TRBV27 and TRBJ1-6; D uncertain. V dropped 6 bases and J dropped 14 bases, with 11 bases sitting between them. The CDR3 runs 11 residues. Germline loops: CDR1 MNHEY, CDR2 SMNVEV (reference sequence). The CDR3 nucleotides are TGTGCCAGCAGAATGGCGTCTACCCTCCACTTT. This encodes CASRMASTLHF.

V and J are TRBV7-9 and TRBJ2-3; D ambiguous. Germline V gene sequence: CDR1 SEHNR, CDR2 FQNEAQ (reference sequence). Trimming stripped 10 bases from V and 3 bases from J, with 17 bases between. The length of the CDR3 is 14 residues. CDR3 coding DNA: TGTGCCAATCCCTCTTCGGCTGGGACAGATACGCAGTATTTT. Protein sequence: CANPSSAGTDTQYF.

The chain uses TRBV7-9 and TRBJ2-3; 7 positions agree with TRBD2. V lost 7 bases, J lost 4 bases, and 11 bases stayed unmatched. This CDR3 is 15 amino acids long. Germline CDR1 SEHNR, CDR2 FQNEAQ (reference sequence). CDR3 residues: CASIATGTKADTQYF. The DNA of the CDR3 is TGTGCCAGCATCGCCACCGGGACTAAGGCAGATACGCAGTATTTT.

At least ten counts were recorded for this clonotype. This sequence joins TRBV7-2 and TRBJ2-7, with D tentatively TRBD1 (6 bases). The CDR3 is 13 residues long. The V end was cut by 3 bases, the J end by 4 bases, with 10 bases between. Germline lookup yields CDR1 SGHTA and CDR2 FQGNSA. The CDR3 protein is CASSFIQGYEQYV. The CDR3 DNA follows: TGTGCCAGCAGCTTCATACAGGGTTACGAGCAGTACGTC.

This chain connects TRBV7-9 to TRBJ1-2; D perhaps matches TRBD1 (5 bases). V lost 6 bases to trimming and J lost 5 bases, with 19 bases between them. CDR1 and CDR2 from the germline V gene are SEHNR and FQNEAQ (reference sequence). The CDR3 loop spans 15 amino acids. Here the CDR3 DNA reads TGTGCCAGCAGTTCCGGGACCCTAGGGTCGTATGGCTACACCTTC. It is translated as CASSSGTLGSYGYTF.

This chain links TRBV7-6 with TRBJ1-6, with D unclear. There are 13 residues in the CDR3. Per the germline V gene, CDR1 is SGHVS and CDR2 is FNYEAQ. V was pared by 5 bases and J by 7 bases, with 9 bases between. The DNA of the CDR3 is TGTGCCAGCAGCGAGGGTTTCAATTCACCCCTCCACTTT. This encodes CASSEGFNSPLHF.

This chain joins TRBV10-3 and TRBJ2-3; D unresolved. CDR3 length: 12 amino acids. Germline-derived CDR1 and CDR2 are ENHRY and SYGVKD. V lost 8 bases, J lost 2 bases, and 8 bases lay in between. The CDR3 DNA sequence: TGTGCCATCTTGGGTCCCACAGATACGCAGTATTTT. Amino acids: CAILGPTDTQYF.

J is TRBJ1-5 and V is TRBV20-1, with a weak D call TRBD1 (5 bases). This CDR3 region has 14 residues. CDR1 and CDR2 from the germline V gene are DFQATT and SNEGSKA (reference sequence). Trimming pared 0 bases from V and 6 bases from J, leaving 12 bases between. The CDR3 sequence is CSARESGFGQPQHF. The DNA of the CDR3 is TGCAGTGCTAGAGAATCAGGGTTTGGTCAGCCCCAGCATTTT.

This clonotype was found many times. The CDR3 is CASSPRLGARNTEAFF. Here the CDR3 DNA reads TGTGCCAGCAGCCCCCGGTTGGGGGCTCGGAACACTGAAGCTTTCTTT. V and J are TRBV7-6 and TRBJ1-1; D is possibly TRBD1 (6 bases). Germline lookup yields CDR1 SGHVS and CDR2 FNYEAQ. CDR3 length: 16 amino acids. Trimming removed 5 bases from V and 1 base from J, with 17 bases in between.

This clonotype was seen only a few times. This CDR3 reads CASRGTGLRKTEAFF. In DNA form, the CDR3 reads TGTGCCAGCCGGGGGACGGGCCTCAGGAAGACTGAAGCTTTCTTT. This chain uses TRBV6-5 with TRBJ1-1; D is possibly TRBD1 (5 bases). V was trimmed by 8 bases and J by 5 bases, leaving 21 bases between them. Germline V lookup: CDR1 MNHEY, CDR2 SVGAGI. This CDR3 region has 15 residues.

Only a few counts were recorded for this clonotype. In DNA form, the CDR3 reads TGTGCCAGCAGTTACATATCAGGGATGAACACTGAAGCTTTCTTT. Encoded protein: CASSYISGMNTEAFF. The chain employs TRBV6-5 and TRBJ1-1; a weak D match, TRBD1 (5 bases). The CDR3 is 15 amino acids. Trimming removed 2 bases at V and 0 bases at J, with 10 bases between. Germline V gives CDR1 MNHEY, CDR2 SVGAGI.